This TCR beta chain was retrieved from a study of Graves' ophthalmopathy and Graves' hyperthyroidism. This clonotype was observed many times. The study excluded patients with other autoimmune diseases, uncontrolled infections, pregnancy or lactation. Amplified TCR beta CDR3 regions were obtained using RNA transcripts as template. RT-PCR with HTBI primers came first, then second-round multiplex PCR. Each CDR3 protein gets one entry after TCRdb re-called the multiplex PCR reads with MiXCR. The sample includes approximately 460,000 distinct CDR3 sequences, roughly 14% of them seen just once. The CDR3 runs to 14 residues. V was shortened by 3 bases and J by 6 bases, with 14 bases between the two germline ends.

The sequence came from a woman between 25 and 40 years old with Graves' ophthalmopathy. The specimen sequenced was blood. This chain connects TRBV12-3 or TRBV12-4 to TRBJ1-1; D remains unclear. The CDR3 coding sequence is TGTGCCAGCAGTTTCAACTACCAGAGCGCTGAAGCTTTCTTT. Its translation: CASSFNYQSAEAFF.